The rows below give T cell receptor beta chains drawn from one sample of a study of shared clonotypes between healthy human individuals. TCRdb's copy holds only in-frame clones and misses some; the assay was immunoSEQ multiplex PCR. This sample has about 490,000 clones, with 78% found just once. Sequenced: PBMCs. The receptors come from a woman in her 40s in good health. Some clones in this sample may be carry-over from other donors' samples. The CDR3 runs from the conserved cysteine through the conserved F or W. A D gene is named only where the DNA matches it firmly. Only part of the rows carry a size: once, few, many, or a class if the clone is expanded.

V	size	J	D	DNA	CDR3
TRBV6-1	NA	TRBJ2-7	TRBD2	TGTGCCAGCAGTGATCGGCGGGAGAGGTACGAGCAGTACTTC	CASSDRRERYEQYF
TRBV5-4	NA	TRBJ2-7	TRBD2	TGTGCCAGCAACTTAGGCGGGAGTCTTGGCGAGCAGTACTTC	CASNLGGSLGEQYF
TRBV19	NA	TRBJ2-1	TRBD1	TGTGCCAGTAGCAGGTTAGGGGGCGCGACCTACAATGAGCAGTTCTTC	CASSRLGGATYNEQFF
TRBV28	NA	TRBJ2-7	NA	TGTGCCAGCAGTTTAAGGCGGGTCTCCTACGAGCAGTACTTC	CASSLRRVSYEQYF
TRBV7-6	NA	TRBJ1-1	NA	TGTGCCAGCAGCCAACCACTTCTAAACACTGAAGCTTTCTTT	CASSQPLLNTEAFF
TRBV11-2	few	TRBJ1-3	NA	TGTGCCAGCAGCTTAGATCGTGCGGAAAACACCATATATTTT	CASSLDRAENTIYF
TRBV9	NA	TRBJ1-2	NA	TGTGCCAGCAGCTTCGACGGAGATAACTATGGCTACACCTTC	CASSFDGDNYGYTF
TRBV5-4	NA	TRBJ2-3	NA	TGTGCCAGCAGCTTGGGAGGTACAGGGCCATCTGATGCAGATACGCAGTATTTT	CASSLGGTGPSDADTQYF
TRBV29-1	NA	TRBJ2-3	TRBD2	TGCAGCGTTTGGGGGGGGACTAGCACAGATACGCAGTATTTT	CSVWGGTSTDTQYF
TRBV10-2	NA	TRBJ2-1	TRBD2	TGCGCCAGCAGTCCTTCCAGACTAGCGGCCTACAATGAGCAGTTCTTC	CASSPSRLAAYNEQFF
TRBV10-2	NA	TRBJ1-5	NA	TGCGCCAGCAGTGAGGACAGGCCGATTGATCAGCCCCAGCATTTT	CASSEDRPIDQPQHF
TRBV11-2	NA	TRBJ2-7	NA	TGTGCCAGCAGCTCCGGGCCCCACTACGAGCAGTACTTC	CASSSGPHYEQYF
TRBV6-5	few	TRBJ2-1	NA	TGTGCCAGCAGTTACGGCAGAGCCTCCTACAATGAGCAGTTCTTC	CASSYGRASYNEQFF